Following are 9 T cell receptor beta chains from one sample sequenced in a study of T cell responses to AZD1222 COVID-19 vaccine. Produced via immunoSEQ multiplex PCR; TCRdb's table is partial and in-frame only. The sample has 75,000 to 100,000 clones, roughly 90% seen once. The sequences come from peripheral blood, collected on day 0 of AZD1222 vaccination. The receptors originated from an adult in good health.

V is TRBV4-2 and J is TRBJ2-3, with 15 bases lining up with TRBD2. The CDR3 loop spans 16 amino acids. Per germline, CDR1 LGHNA and CDR2 YNFKEQ. Trimming at V came to 4 bases and at J to 6 bases, leaving 5 bases not matched to a gene. DNA of the CDR3: TGTGCCAGCAGCCCTTGGACTAGCGGGAGGGAGGATACGCAGTATTTT. Its translation: CASSPWTSGREDTQYF.

The genes are TRBV15 and TRBJ2-5; 13 bases agree with TRBD2. Germline V gives CDR1 LNHNV, CDR2 YYDKDF (reference sequence). The J segment lost 5 bases and the V segment lost 3 bases, leaving 6 bases of the junction unmatched. The CDR3 loop spans 16 amino acids. CDR3 coding DNA: TGTGCCACCAGCAGCTGGACTAGCGGGAGTGGGGAGACCCAGTACTTC. The encoded protein is CATSSWTSGSGETQYF.

The V and J genes are TRBV30 and TRBJ2-6, with D perhaps TRBD2 (7 bases). CDR3 length equals 15 residues. Germline CDR1 GTSNPN, CDR2 SVGIG (reference sequence). Trimming cost V 4 bases and J 4 bases, with 14 bases left between them. The CDR3, as DNA: TGTGCCTGGATTGTGGGGGGGCACGGGGCCAACGTCCTGACTTTC. Its translation is CAWIVGGHGANVLTF.

This clone appeared a few times. The J gene is TRBJ2-7, the V gene TRBV10-3; 7 nucleotides match TRBD1. The CDR3 is 12 amino acids. Germline-derived CDR1 and CDR2 are ENHRY and SYGVKD. V was clipped by 5 bases and J by 4 bases; unmatched bases: 2. CDR3 loop: CAISRDSYEQYF. In DNA form, the CDR3 reads TGTGCCATCAGTCGGGACAGTTACGAGCAGTACTTC.

The chain combines TRBV6-5 with TRBJ1-2, with D tentatively TRBD1 (5 bases). Between the trimmed V and J ends, which lost 3 bases and 4 bases, there was a span of 15 bases. CDR1 and CDR2 from the germline V gene are MNHEY and SVGAGI. CDR3 length equals 15 residues. The CDR3 sequence is CASSYQAGSGYGYTF. The CDR3 coding sequence is TGTGCCAGCAGTTATCAGGCAGGGTCAGGCTATGGCTACACCTTC.

The rearrangement joins TRBV6-5 to TRBJ2-3; 7 bases agree with TRBD1. Trimming took 6 bases from V and 2 from J; bases not matched to a gene: 5. This CDR3 spans 14 amino acids. Germline V CDR1 and CDR2: MNHEY, SVGAGI. CDR3 protein: CASSTTGYTDTQYF. The CDR3 nucleotides read TGTGCCAGCAGCACGACAGGGTACACAGATACGCAGTATTTT.

This clone was seen just once. This chain uses TRBV18 with TRBJ2-5, with 13 nucleotides matching TRBD2. The V and J ends lost 3 bases and 6 bases, in that order; junction bases with no gene match: 7. This CDR3 region has 16 residues. CDR1 and CDR2 (germline): KGHSH, LQKENI. The CDR3 bases are TGTGCCAGCTCACCCCTTCAGGGACTAGCGGGAAAGACCCAGTACTTC. Amino acids: CASSPLQGLAGKTQYF. Together with reference TRBV18 and TRBJ2-5, the CDR3 gives the full variable domain: NAGVMQNPRHLVRRRGQEARLRCSPMKGHSHVYWYRQLPEEGLKFMVYLQKENIIDESGMPKERFSAEFPKEGPSILRIQQVVRGDSAAYFCASSPLQGLAGKTQYFGPGTRLLVL.

V gene TRBV24-1 combines with J gene TRBJ1-5, with D unclear. V gave up 3 bases and J gave up 5 bases, with 7 bases separating them. The germline V gene encodes CDR1 KGHDR and CDR2 SFDVKD. This CDR3 has 13 amino acids. The CDR3 bases are TGTGCCACCAGTGATGTGGGTTATCAGCCCCAGCATTTT. Translated: CATSDVGYQPQHF.

The chain is built from TRBV7-2 and TRBJ2-3; D is ambiguous. The CDR3 length is 14 residues. V was pared by 3 bases and J by 0 bases, with 7 bases between. Germline V gene lookup returns CDR1 SGHTA and CDR2 FQGNSA. The CDR3 region is CASSFRLSTDTQYF. The CDR3 DNA is TGTGCCAGCAGCTTCAGACTCAGCACAGATACGCAGTATTTT.